The clone carrying this TCR beta chain is medium-sized in the sample. The CDR3 is made up of 15 amino acids. Germline CDR1 reads MDHEN; CDR2 reads SYDVKM. V was trimmed by 4 bases and J by 1 base, leaving 11 bases between them. This specimen comes from a study of low-dose radiotherapy and immunotherapy resistance in tumors. Study-wide context: Cohort 2 was treated with 1 Gy per fraction every two weeks, amounting to 13 Gy across 26 weeks. Intravenous ipilimumab 1 mg/kg every six weeks was given with nivolumab 240 mg every two weeks. The authors gave intravenous cyclophosphamide 200 mg/m2 every two weeks, one day before radiation and immunotherapy.

Covering alpha and beta chains, TRAV- and TRBV-specific primers were used for the first-strand cDNA. With a constant-region primer and a V-primer adapter, TCRs were subjected to around 20 PCR cycles of amplification. The mRNA that was isolated underwent amplification by in vitro transcription. From the reads, TCRdb called clonotypes with MiXCR, one entry per CDR3 protein. The sample yields about 30,000 distinct CDR3 sequences, approximately 49% seen once. Time point in this sample: after trial treatment. The sample's treatment: LDRT plus nivolumab, ipilimumab, low-dose cyclophosphamide and aspirin (RACIN trial).

This specimen consisted of PBMCs, obtained after low-dose radiotherapy plus immunotherapy. The sequence was obtained from a male donor with gallbladder cancer. The chain joins TRBV28 to TRBJ2-1; D is possibly TRBD1 (7 bases). CDR3 bases: TGTGCCAGCAGTTATCAGGGGGGATCCTACAATGAGCAGTTCTTC. It codes for CASSYQGGSYNEQFF.